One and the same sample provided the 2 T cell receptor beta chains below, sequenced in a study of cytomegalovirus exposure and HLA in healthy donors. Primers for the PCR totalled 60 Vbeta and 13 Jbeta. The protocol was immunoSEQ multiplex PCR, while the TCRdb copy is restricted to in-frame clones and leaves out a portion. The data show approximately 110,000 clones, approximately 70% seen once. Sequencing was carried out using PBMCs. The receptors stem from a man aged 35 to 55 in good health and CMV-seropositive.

The CDR3 loop is CASEAGGEDTEAFF. The CDR3 DNA is TGTGCCAGCGAGGCAGGGGGCGAAGACACTGAAGCTTTCTTT. This sequence joins TRBV7-9 and TRBJ1-1, with 8 bases fitting TRBD1. The ends lost 8 bases at V and 3 bases at J; junction bases unmatched: 8. Germline CDR1 is SEHNR and CDR2 is FQNEAQ (reference sequence). This CDR3 has 14 amino acids.

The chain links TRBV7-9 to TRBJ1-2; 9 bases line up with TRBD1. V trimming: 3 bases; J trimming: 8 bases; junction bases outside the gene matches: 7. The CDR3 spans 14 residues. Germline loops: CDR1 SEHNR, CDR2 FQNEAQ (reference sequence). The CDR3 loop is CASSLPTGGQGYTF. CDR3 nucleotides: TGTGCCAGCAGCTTGCCAACAGGGGGCCAAGGCTACACCTTC. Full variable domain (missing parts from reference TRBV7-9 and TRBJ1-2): DTGVSQNPRHKITKRGQNVTFRCDPISEHNRLYWYRQTLGQGPEFLTYFQNEAQLEKSRLLSDRFSAERPKGSFSTLEIQRTEQGDSAMYLCASSLPTGGQGYTFGSGTRLTVV.